This is a list of T cell receptor beta chains from one sample in a study of T cells in localized non-small cell lung cancer. Using immunoSEQ multiplex PCR, the repertoire was profiled, and TCRdb retains in-frame clones only, with some absent. The sample holds 45,000 or so clones, around 83% seen once. The source was PBMCs, collected before any cancer treatment. The receptors come from a man between 40 and 75 years old with stage II lung adenocarcinoma. Both conserved end residues are part of each CDR3. D genes are given only for firm matches. Rows may omit the clone size; those that give it use once, few, many or a size class.

NA 14 TRBJ2-3 NA TRBV5-6 CASSSGRGPHTQYF TGTGCCAGCAGCTCAGGAAGGGGACCTCATACGCAGTATTTT
NA 16 TRBJ1-1 NA TRBV18 CASSPPLNRANTEAFF TGTGCCAGCTCACCACCGCTCAACAGGGCGAACACTGAAGCTTTCTTT
NA 13 TRBJ2-2 NA TRBV4-1 CASSQDGTGELFF TGCGCCAGCAGCCAAGACGGGACCGGGGAGCTGTTTTTT
NA 16 TRBJ2-5 NA TRBV5-1 CASSLFRDPGKETQYF TGCGCCAGCAGCTTATTCCGGGACCCGGGAAAAGAGACCCAGTACTTC
NA 17 TRBJ2-2 NA TRBV7-7 CASSLRFWASNTGELFF TGTGCCAGCAGCTTACGGTTTTGGGCATCGAACACCGGGGAGCTGTTTTTT
NA 15 TRBJ1-2 TRBD1 TRBV10-3 CAISESDRGTYGYTF TGTGCCATCAGTGAGTCAGACAGGGGAACCTATGGCTACACCTTC
NA 14 TRBJ2-4 NA TRBV6-5 CASSQGGNVYIQYF TGTGCCAGCAGTCAAGGGGGTAACGTATACATTCAGTACTTC
once 15 TRBJ2-5 NA TRBV9 CASSVADSSGETQYF TGTGCCAGCAGCGTAGCTGACAGCTCGGGGGAGACCCAGTACTTC
NA 15 TRBJ2-1 NA TRBV19 CASSVASSSYNEQFF TGTGCCAGTAGCGTAGCTTCGAGCTCCTACAATGAGCAGTTCTTC
NA 14 TRBJ2-5 TRBD2 TRBV5-1 CASGSGGGAETQYF TGCGCCAGCGGGAGCGGGGGGGGCGCAGAGACCCAGTACTTC
NA 14 TRBJ1-1 NA TRBV2 CASLQTLRDTEAFF TGTGCCAGCCTCCAAACTCTCCGGGACACTGAAGCTTTCTTT
NA 13 TRBJ2-5 NA TRBV9 CASSGPGVGTQYF TGTGCCAGCAGCGGACCAGGGGTGGGGACCCAGTACTTC
NA 14 TRBJ1-2 TRBD1 TRBV28 CASSPGTVNYGYTF TGTGCCAGCAGCCCCGGGACAGTCAACTATGGCTACACCTTC
NA 16 TRBJ2-5 NA TRBV2 CASSLPTGSTGETQYF TGTGCCAGCAGTTTACCAACAGGGAGCACAGGAGAGACCCAGTACTTC
NA 14 TRBJ1-2 TRBD1 TRBV10-2 CASSDSGTGYGYTF TGCGCCAGCAGTGATTCCGGGACAGGGTATGGCTACACCTTC
NA 14 TRBJ1-4 NA TRBV6-1 CASSEARGREKLFF TGTGCCAGCAGTGAAGCGCGGGGAAGGGAAAAACTGTTTTTT
NA 16 TRBJ2-5 TRBD2 TRBV11-3 CASSKRTSGGGETQYF TGTGCCAGCAGCAAAAGGACTAGCGGGGGGGGAGAGACCCAGTACTTC
NA 11 TRBJ2-1 NA TRBV6-5 CASGGLNEQFF TGTGCCAGCGGGGGTTTGAATGAGCAGTTCTTC
NA 15 TRBJ2-1 NA TRBV9 CASSATAGQYNEQFF TGTGCCAGCAGCGCCACCGCCGGGCAATACAATGAGCAGTTCTTC
NA 12 TRBJ2-2 NA TRBV7-8 CASSLNGGELFF TGTGCCAGCAGCTTAAATGGCGGGGAGCTGTTTTTT
NA 14 TRBJ2-7 TRBD2 TRBV30 CAWSLGGFSYEQYF TGTGCCTGGAGCCTGGGGGGGTTCTCCTACGAGCAGTACTTC
NA 16 TRBJ1-4 TRBD1 TRBV5-1 CASSWHQGAVNEKLFF TGCGCCAGCAGCTGGCATCAGGGGGCGGTGAATGAAAAACTGTTTTTT
NA 16 TRBJ2-7 TRBD2 TRBV7-8 CASTWGGAGKAYEQYF TGTGCCAGCACCTGGGGGGGAGCGGGTAAAGCCTACGAGCAGTACTTC
NA 19 TRBJ1-5 NA TRBV5-5 CASSLKGDLTGFGNQPQHF TGTGCCAGCAGCTTGAAAGGGGACTTGACTGGGTTCGGCAATCAGCCCCAGCATTTT
NA 16 TRBJ2-1 TRBD1 TRBV28 CASSSGQGDSYNEQFF TGTGCCAGCAGTTCGGGACAGGGGGATTCCTACAATGAGCAGTTCTTC
NA 15 TRBJ2-2 NA TRBV5-1 CASSPPGMLAGELFF TGCGCCAGCAGCCCTCCAGGGATGTTAGCCGGGGAGCTGTTTTTT
NA 18 TRBJ1-1 TRBD1 TRBV5-4 CASSPRRTGQGQNTEAFF TGTGCCAGCAGCCCCCGGAGAACCGGACAGGGCCAGAACACTGAAGCTTTCTTT
NA 12 TRBJ1-5 NA TRBV28 CASSYSNQPQHF TGTGCCAGCAGTTATAGCAATCAGCCCCAGCATTTT
medium-sized 12 TRBJ1-1 NA TRBV7-9 CASSVMNTEAFF TGTGCCAGCAGCGTAATGAACACTGAAGCTTTCTTT
NA 15 TRBJ1-1 NA TRBV9 CASSEDVGANTEAFF TGTGCCAGCAGCGAGGACGTTGGGGCGAACACTGAAGCTTTCTTT
NA 15 TRBJ2-1 TRBD2 TRBV19 CASSILAGAENEQFF TGTGCCAGTAGTATTCTAGCGGGGGCGGAGAATGAGCAGTTCTTC
NA 14 TRBJ1-6 NA TRBV6-5 CASTRQLNNSPLHF TGTGCCAGCACTCGACAGCTCAATAATTCACCCCTCCACTTT
NA 17 TRBJ2-1 NA TRBV7-2 CASSLAARASSYNEQFF TGTGCCAGCAGCTTAGCGGCCAGGGCGAGCTCCTACAATGAGCAGTTCTTC
NA 17 TRBJ2-5 TRBD2 TRBV11-2 CASRSGVGGGYQGTQYF TGTGCCAGCAGGTCCGGGGTGGGCGGGGGGTACCAAGGGACCCAGTACTTC
NA 13 TRBJ1-1 NA TRBV30 CAWKGHTNTEAFF TGTGCCTGGAAAGGACACACGAACACTGAAGCTTTCTTT
once 12 TRBJ2-7 NA TRBV6-1 CASSEKRGKGYF TGTGCCAGCAGTGAAAAGAGGGGGAAAGGGTACTTC
NA 19 TRBJ1-5 TRBD1 TRBV28 CASSLEGEGTARWHQPQHF TGTGCCAGCAGTTTGGAGGGGGAGGGGACAGCTCGGTGGCATCAGCCCCAGCATTTT
NA 16 TRBJ2-2 TRBD1 TRBV15 CATSSPGQGRDGELFF TGTGCCACCAGCAGCCCAGGACAGGGGAGGGACGGGGAGCTGTTTTTT
once 20 TRBJ2-5 TRBD1 TRBV2 CASRFPPPTSSPGQQETQYF TGTGCCAGCCGTTTTCCCCCCCCTACCTCCTCACCGGGACAGCAAGAGACCCAGTACTTC
NA 16 TRBJ1-1 NA TRBV15 CATSRDGTSMNTEAFF TGTGCCACCAGCAGAGACGGGACTTCCATGAACACTGAAGCTTTCTTT
NA 15 TRBJ2-1 TRBD2 TRBV2 CASTLLAGGDGEQFF TGTGCCAGCACCCTTCTGGCGGGGGGAGACGGTGAGCAGTTCTTC
NA 16 TRBJ2-5 TRBD2 TRBV9 CASSVDPGGNEETQYF TGTGCCAGCAGCGTAGACCCCGGGGGGAACGAAGAGACCCAGTACTTC
NA 16 TRBJ2-5 NA TRBV11-1 CASSQGGREGRETQYF TGTGCCAGCAGCCAGGGGGGCAGGGAGGGGAGAGAGACCCAGTACTTC
NA 13 TRBJ1-1 TRBD1 TRBV7-6 CASSPRTGEEAFF TGTGCCAGCAGCCCCCGGACAGGGGAAGAAGCTTTCTTT
NA 11 TRBJ2-5 NA TRBV6-1 CATSLGETQYF TGTGCCACCTCCCTGGGGGAGACCCAGTACTTC
NA 16 TRBJ1-6 NA TRBV5-4 CASSPSGSSYNSPLHF TGTGCCAGCAGCCCGTCAGGGAGCTCCTATAATTCACCCCTCCACTTT
NA 15 TRBJ1-2 NA TRBV6-5 CASSYSIGAVYGYTF TGTGCCAGCAGTTACTCAATCGGGGCCGTCTATGGCTACACCTTC
NA 13 TRBJ1-1 NA TRBV6-5 CAASGGLNTEAFF TGTGCCGCCAGTGGGGGGTTGAACACTGAAGCTTTCTTT
NA 15 TRBJ1-2 NA TRBV30 CAWTPLGGTPYGYTF TGTGCCTGGACTCCCCTGGGAGGGACGCCCTATGGCTACACCTTC
NA 14 TRBJ2-7 NA TRBV2 CASSDRLSSYEQYF TGTGCCAGCAGTGATAGGCTCAGCTCCTACGAGCAGTACTTC